Shown below are 23 T cell receptor beta chains from a single sample sequenced in a study of resident and recirculating memory T cells in vitiligo. Repertoires were generated with immunoSEQ multiplex PCR, while TCRdb's copy carries only in-frame clones and drops some. The sample shows about 76,000 clones, about 92% of them seen only once. The sample consisted of blood. These receptors were collected from a male donor with vitiligo.

This chain links TRBV7-8 with TRBJ2-1, with D uncertain. Germline V gene sequence: CDR1 SGHVS, CDR2 FQNEAQ. V lost 5 bases to trimming and J lost 8 bases, with 13 bases between them. The length of the CDR3 is 13 residues. In DNA form, the CDR3 reads TGTGCCAGCAGCGTATTAGAATCCTATGAGCAGTTCTTC. Its protein is CASSVLESYEQFF.

The chain has TRBV19 and TRBJ2-1; tentatively, D is TRBD1 (6 bases). The CDR3 sequence is 15 residues long. Germline V CDR1 and CDR2: LNHDA, SQIVND (reference sequence). V dropped 6 bases and J dropped 4 bases, with 16 bases sitting between them. DNA of the CDR3: TGTGCCAGTAGAGGGGACGGGACACCTTACAATGAGCAGTTCTTC. This codes for CASRGDGTPYNEQFF.

V is TRBV5-1 and J is TRBJ2-2, with D possibly matching TRBD1 (6 bases). CDR1 is SGHRS, CDR2 YFSETQ, per germline. V lost 0 bases and J 4 bases, leaving 13 bases between the germline ends. The CDR3 runs to 16 residues. The CDR3 reads CASSLVPGVGTGELFF. CDR3 bases: TGCGCCAGCAGCTTGGTCCCAGGGGTGGGCACCGGGGAGCTGTTTTTT.

The chain has TRBV12-5 and TRBJ2-3; D is perhaps TRBD1 (6 bases). V lost 0 bases and J 0 bases, leaving 13 bases between the germline ends. The germline V gene has CDR1 LGHNT and CDR2 FRNRAP. This CDR3 is built from 17 residues. CDR3 nucleotides: TGTGCTAGTGGTTTGGTCGTCAACAGGGCTAGCACAGATACGCAGTATTTT. Translation: CASGLVVNRASTDTQYF.

This rearrangement joins TRBV6-5 to TRBJ1-3; D not resolved. V was trimmed by 0 bases and J by 7 bases, leaving 10 bases between them. CDR1 and CDR2 (germline): MNHEY, SVGAGI. The CDR3 contains 14 residues. The CDR3 nucleotides read TGTGCCAGCAGTTACTCGGAGGGATTGAACACCATATATTTT. This codes for CASSYSEGLNTIYF.

This clone was observed a single time. The genes are TRBV30 and TRBJ1-2; TRBD1 might be the D (5 bases). Trimming shortened V by 1 base and J by 8 bases, and 14 bases separated the two germline ends. From germline, CDR1 is GTSNPN and CDR2 SVGIG (reference sequence). CDR3 length: 13 residues. The DNA for the CDR3 is TGTGCCTGGAGTGCCGATAGGGGAGGAGGCTACACCTTC. It yields the protein CAWSADRGGGYTF.

The chain links TRBV7-7 to TRBJ2-1; TRBD2 aligns across 7 bases. V was pared by 5 bases and J by 9 bases, with 10 bases of the junction left unmatched. Germline V gene sequence: CDR1 SSHAT, CDR2 FNYEAQ (reference sequence). This CDR3 has 14 amino acids. The CDR3 nucleotides are TGTGCCAGCAGCCAGACAAGTGGGAGGGGTGAGCAGTTCTTC. Amino acids: CASSQTSGRGEQFF.

The V and J genes are TRBV10-3 and TRBJ2-7; 8 bases line up with TRBD2. Germline trimming cut 7 bases from V and 4 bases from J; bases unmatched to any gene: 9. Germline CDR1 ENHRY, CDR2 SYGVKD. The length of the CDR3 is 14 residues. The CDR3 DNA sequence: TGTGCCATCACGGGGGGGGGCTCCCAATACGAGCAGTACTTC. It translates to CAITGGGSQYEQYF.

The chain has TRBV9 and TRBJ2-1, with 9 bases matching TRBD2. Germline trimming cut 3 bases from V and 5 bases from J; bases unmatched to any gene: 6. The CDR3 is 15 amino acids. CDR1 SGDLS and CDR2 YYNGEE come from the germline V gene. CDR3 in DNA: TGTGCCAGCAGCGCCCGAGCGGGGGGAAACAATGAGCAGTTCTTC. It translates to CASSARAGGNNEQFF.

This clone was detected once. The V call is TRBV7-8, the J call TRBJ2-1; tentative D call: TRBD2 (7 bases). The CDR3 is 14 residues long. V was clipped by 6 bases and J by 7 bases, with 16 bases between them. The V gene's germline CDR1 is SGHVS and CDR2 FQNEAQ. The DNA for the CDR3 is TGTGCCAGCAGTCCTGGAAGGGGGGGGAATGAGCAGTTCTTC. Protein product: CASSPGRGGNEQFF.

V is TRBV2 and J is TRBJ1-2; D is undetermined. There are 14 residues in the CDR3. Germline loops: CDR1 SNHLY, CDR2 FYNNEI. V lost 3 bases, J lost 7 bases, and 15 bases lay in between. CDR3 nucleotides: TGTGCCAGCAGTGAGTCAGGCCGGCTCGGTGGCTACACCTTC. Translation gives CASSESGRLGGYTF.

This chain links TRBV4-1 with TRBJ2-7; D is ambiguous. The V end was cut by 0 bases, the J end by 2 bases, with 11 bases between. The germline gives CDR1 MGHRA, CDR2 YSYEKL. The CDR3 totals 15 residues. CDR3 DNA: TGCGCCAGCAGCCAAGATCTACTTAGCCCCTACGAGCAGTACTTC. This gives the protein CASSQDLLSPYEQYF.

This clone has only a few counts. This CDR3 is CASSQMPGGNTEAFF. The DNA for the CDR3 is TGTGCCAGCAGCCAAATGCCCGGCGGAAACACTGAAGCTTTCTTT. The chain has TRBV28 and TRBJ1-1; no firm D call. CDR1 MDHEN and CDR2 SYDVKM come from the germline V gene. The CDR3 spans 15 residues. Trimming pared 6 bases from V and 2 bases from J, leaving 16 bases between.

In DNA, the CDR3 is TGCAGCGTTGAAGTCGGCAGCGGATCGGAGACCCAGTACTTC. The encoded protein is CSVEVGSGSETQYF. The chain links TRBV29-1 to TRBJ2-5; D is perhaps TRBD2 (5 bases). The CDR3 covers 14 residues. V dropped 1 base and J dropped 5 bases, with 14 bases sitting between them. In germline, CDR1 is SQVTM, CDR2 ANQGSEA. The whole variable domain, filled in from reference TRBV29-1 and TRBJ2-5, reads SAVISQKPSRDICQRGTSLTIQCQVDSQVTMMFWYRQQPGQSLTLIATANQGSEATYESGFVIDKFPISRPNLTFSTLTVSNMSPEDSSIYLCSVEVGSGSETQYFGPGTRLLVL.

The V call is TRBV19, the J call TRBJ2-5, with D possibly TRBD2 on 5 matching bases. The CDR3 consists of 13 residues. Germline-derived CDR1 and CDR2 are LNHDA and SQIVND (reference sequence). Trimming left V 9 bases short and J 2 bases short, with 13 bases between. The CDR3 DNA sequence: TGTGCCAGCAAAGCGGAACCGCAAGAGACCCAGTACTTC. It translates to CASKAEPQETQYF.

The chain couples TRBV9 to TRBJ1-1; D gene ambiguous. Trimming took off 0 bases at V and 1 base at J, with 10 bases between the two ends. CDR1 is SGDLS, CDR2 YYNGEE, per germline. The CDR3 loop spans 15 amino acids. The CDR3 spells CASSVDGSGNTEAFF. DNA for the CDR3: TGTGCCAGCAGCGTAGATGGCAGTGGGAACACTGAAGCTTTCTTT. Using reference TRBV9 and TRBJ1-1 for the parts outside the CDR3, the full variable domain is DSGVTQTPKHLITATGQRVTLRCSPRSGDLSVYWYQQSLDQGLQFLIQYYNGEERAKGNILERFSAQQFPDLHSELNLSSLELGDSALYFCASSVDGSGNTEAFFGQGTRLTVV.

The genes are TRBV28 and TRBJ2-7; TRBD2 matches 8 bases. CDR3 length: 15 amino acids. V shed 3 bases, J shed 2 bases, and the junction held 6 bases outside the gene matches. CDR1 is MDHEN, CDR2 SYDVKM, per germline. This CDR3 is CASSFPSGSPYEQYF. CDR3 DNA: TGTGCCAGCAGTTTCCCCAGCGGGAGCCCCTACGAGCAGTACTTC.

The chain combines TRBV6-5 with TRBJ2-7; 8 bases agree with TRBD1. Germline V gene data show CDR1 as MNHEY and CDR2 as SVGAGI. The CDR3 extends over 15 amino acids. After removal of 2 bases from V and 1 base from J, the junction contained 4 bases not matched to a gene. The CDR3 sequence: CASSYKTGGSYEQYF. The CDR3 bases are TGTGCCAGCAGTTACAAAACAGGGGGATCCTACGAGCAGTACTTC.

This chain uses TRBV6-1 with TRBJ2-1; a weak D match, TRBD2 (5 bases). CDR1 is MNHNS and CDR2 is SASEGT in the germline V gene. There are 16 residues in the CDR3. The germline V and J ends were trimmed by 3 bases and 0 bases, with 12 bases remaining between them. The CDR3 sequence: CASSDGLVSSYNEQFF. The CDR3 bases are TGTGCCAGCAGTGACGGACTTGTTAGCTCCTACAATGAGCAGTTCTTC.

The CDR3 region is CASSPGGSGYNEQFF. CDR3 bases: TGTGCCAGCAGCCCCGGCGGTAGCGGGTACAATGAGCAGTTCTTC. The V call is TRBV13, the J call TRBJ2-1; 7 bases line up with TRBD2. The CDR3 runs 15 residues. The junction had 8 bases not matched to a gene; V was cut back by 5 bases and J by 4 bases. Germline V gene sequence: CDR1 PRHDT, CDR2 FYEKMQ (reference sequence).

This chain connects TRBV12-1 to TRBJ1-2; TRBD1 was called by the table and not checked on the DNA. TRBV12-1 is flagged as a pseudogene. The CDR3 is made up of 16 amino acids. Here the CDR3 DNA reads TGTGCCAGCAGCTTTGCTGGACAGGGGGCGGGCTATGGCTACACCTTC. Its protein product is CASSFAGQGAGYGYTF.

The chain carries TRBV4-3 and TRBJ2-1; weak D call: TRBD1 (6 bases). This CDR3 region has 15 residues. In germline, CDR1 is LGHNA, CDR2 YSLEER. The germline V and J ends were trimmed by 4 bases and 9 bases, with 19 bases remaining between them. The CDR3 sequence: CASSPGGHQGGEQFF. CDR3 in DNA: TGCGCCAGCAGCCCTGGGGGACACCAAGGGGGTGAGCAGTTCTTC.

The V call is TRBV6-5, the J call TRBJ2-7; D remains ambiguous. Germline V CDR1 and CDR2: MNHEY, SVGAGI. The CDR3 runs to 15 residues. V was clipped by 4 bases and J by 0 bases, with 13 bases between them. The DNA of the CDR3 is TGTGCCAGCAGTTCCGCGGCAGTGGGCTCCTACGAGCAGTACTTC. Translating it yields CASSSAAVGSYEQYF.